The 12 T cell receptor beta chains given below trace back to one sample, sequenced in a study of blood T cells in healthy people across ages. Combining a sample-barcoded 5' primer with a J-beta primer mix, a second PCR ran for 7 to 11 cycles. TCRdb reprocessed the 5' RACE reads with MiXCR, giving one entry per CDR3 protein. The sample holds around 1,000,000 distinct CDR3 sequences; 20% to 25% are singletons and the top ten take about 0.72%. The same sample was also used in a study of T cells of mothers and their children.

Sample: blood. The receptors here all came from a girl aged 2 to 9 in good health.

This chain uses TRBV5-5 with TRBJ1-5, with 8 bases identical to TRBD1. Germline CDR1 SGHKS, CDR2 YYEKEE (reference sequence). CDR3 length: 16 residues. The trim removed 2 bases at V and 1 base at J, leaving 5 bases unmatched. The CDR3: CASSFAQGASNQPQHF. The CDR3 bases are TGTGCCAGCAGCTTTGCCCAGGGGGCCAGCAATCAGCCCCAGCATTTT.

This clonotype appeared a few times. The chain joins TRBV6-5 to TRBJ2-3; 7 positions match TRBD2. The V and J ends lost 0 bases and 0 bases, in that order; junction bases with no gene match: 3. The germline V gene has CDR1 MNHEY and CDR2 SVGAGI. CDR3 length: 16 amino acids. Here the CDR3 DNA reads TGTGCCAGCAGTTACTCGATGGGACTAAGCACAGATACGCAGTATTTT. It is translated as CASSYSMGLSTDTQYF.

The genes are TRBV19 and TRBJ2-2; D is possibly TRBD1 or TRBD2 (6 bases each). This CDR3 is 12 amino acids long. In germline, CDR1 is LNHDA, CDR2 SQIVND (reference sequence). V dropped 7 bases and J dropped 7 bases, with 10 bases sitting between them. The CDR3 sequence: CASMGGHGELFF. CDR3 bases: TGTGCCAGTATGGGGGGCCACGGGGAGCTGTTTTTT. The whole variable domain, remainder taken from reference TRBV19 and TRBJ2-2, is DGGITQSPKYLFRKEGQNVTLSCEQNLNHDAMYWYRQDPGQGLRLIYYSQIVNDFQKGDIAEGYSVSREKKESFPLTVTSAQKNPTAFYLCASMGGHGELFFGEGSRLTVL.

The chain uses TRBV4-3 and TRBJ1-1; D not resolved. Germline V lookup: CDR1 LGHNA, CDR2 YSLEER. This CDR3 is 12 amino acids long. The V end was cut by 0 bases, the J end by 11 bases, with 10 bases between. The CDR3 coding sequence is TGCGCCAGCAGCCAAGATTTGGGAGGGGCTTTCTTT. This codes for CASSQDLGGAFF.

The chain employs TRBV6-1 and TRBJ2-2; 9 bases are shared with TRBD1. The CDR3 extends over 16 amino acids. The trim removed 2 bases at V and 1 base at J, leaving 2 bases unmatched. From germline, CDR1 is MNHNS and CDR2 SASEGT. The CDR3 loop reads CASSEPGQGNTGELFF. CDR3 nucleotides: TGTGCCAGCAGTGAACCGGGACAGGGGAACACCGGGGAGCTGTTTTTT.

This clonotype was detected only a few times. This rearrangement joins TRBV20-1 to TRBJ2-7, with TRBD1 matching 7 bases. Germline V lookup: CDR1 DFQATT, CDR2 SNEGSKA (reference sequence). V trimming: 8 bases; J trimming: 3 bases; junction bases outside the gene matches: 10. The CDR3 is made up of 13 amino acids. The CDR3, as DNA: TGCAGTACCTCCAGGACAGGACTCTACGAGCAGTACTTC. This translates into CSTSRTGLYEQYF.

The CDR3 sequence: CASSQDVGQSYEQYF. DNA for the CDR3: TGCGCCAGCAGCCAAGATGTGGGACAGAGCTACGAGCAGTACTTC. The V and J genes are TRBV4-3 and TRBJ2-5; 7 bases match TRBD1. The DNA matches TRBJ2-7 better at its end, which makes the J call doubtful. Per the germline V gene, CDR1 is LGHNA and CDR2 is YSLEER. The length of the CDR3 is 15 residues.

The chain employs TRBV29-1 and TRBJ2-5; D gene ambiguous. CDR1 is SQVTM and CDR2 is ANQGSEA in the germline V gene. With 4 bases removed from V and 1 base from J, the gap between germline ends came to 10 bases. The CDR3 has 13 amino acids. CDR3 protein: CSVGNSAQETQYF. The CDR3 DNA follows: TGCAGCGTTGGGAACAGCGCCCAAGAGACCCAGTACTTC.

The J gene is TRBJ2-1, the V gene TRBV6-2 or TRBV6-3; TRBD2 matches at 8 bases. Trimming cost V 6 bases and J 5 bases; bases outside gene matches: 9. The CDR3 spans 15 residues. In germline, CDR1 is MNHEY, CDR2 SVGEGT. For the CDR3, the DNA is TGTGCCAGCAGCTTACCTGGCGGGGGGAACAATGAGCAGTTCTTC. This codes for CASSLPGGGNNEQFF.

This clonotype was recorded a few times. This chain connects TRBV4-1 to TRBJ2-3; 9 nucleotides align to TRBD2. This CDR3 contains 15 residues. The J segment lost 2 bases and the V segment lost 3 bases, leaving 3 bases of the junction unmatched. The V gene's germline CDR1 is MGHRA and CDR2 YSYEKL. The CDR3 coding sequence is TGCGCCAGCAGCCACCGACTAGCGGCCACAGATACGCAGTATTTT. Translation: CASSHRLAATDTQYF.

The chain's CDR3 is CSISGQGNTEAFF. The CDR3 nucleotides are TGCAGCATAAGCGGACAGGGCAACACTGAAGCTTTCTTT. The chain employs TRBV29-1 and TRBJ1-1; the match to TRBD1 covers 8 bases. The V and J ends lost 8 bases and 2 bases, in that order; junction bases with no gene match: 7. Germline V CDR1 and CDR2: SQVTM, ANQGSEA. The CDR3 totals 13 residues.

The CDR3 nucleotides are TGCGCCAGCAGCCCTCTGGGTAGCGGAAACACCGGGGAGCTGTTTTTT. This sequence encodes CASSPLGSGNTGELFF. The chain couples TRBV5-1 to TRBJ2-2; perhaps TRBD2 as D (6 bases). V dropped 4 bases and J dropped 2 bases, with 15 bases sitting between them. Germline lookup yields CDR1 SGHRS and CDR2 YFSETQ. CDR3 length equals 16 residues.